The clone carrying this T cell receptor (beta chain) has only a few counts. The antigen remains undetermined. The data were taken from a study of blood T cells in healthy people across ages. Study context: Per two T cells, about one barcoded beta molecule was captured through template switching.

Per-sample PBMC isolation yielded at least 6 million cells. Extracted total RNA amounted to at least 5.5 micrograms for each sample. Broader study findings: A greater number of naive CD4+ cells and higher diversity distinguished long-lived donors from aged donors.

It was with a sample-barcoded 5' primer and a J-beta primer mix that a second PCR of about 6 to 11 cycles was run. From the 5' RACE reads, TCRdb called clonotypes with MiXCR, one entry per CDR3 protein. The sample lists 1.5 million to 2 million distinct CDR3 sequences; 40% to 55% were seen once. Germline loops: CDR1 SQVTM, CDR2 ANQGSEA. After removal of 6 bases from V and 8 bases from J, the junction contained 11 bases not matched to a gene. This CDR3 region has 14 residues. This TCR derives from a woman aged 35 to 49 in good health. The rearrangement links TRBV29-1 to TRBJ2-4; 9 bases match TRBD1. Sequenced sample: blood. CDR3 sequence: CSVRSDRGIDIQYF. CDR3 DNA: TGCAGCGTCCGATCGGACAGGGGAATTGACATTCAGTACTTC. The whole variable domain, remainder taken from reference TRBV29-1 and TRBJ2-4, is SAVISQKPSRDICQRGTSLTIQCQVDSQVTMMFWYRQQPGQSLTLIATANQGSEATYESGFVIDKFPISRPNLTFSTLTVSNMSPEDSSIYLCSVRSDRGIDIQYFGAGTRLSVL.